These 12 T cell receptor beta chains share one sample of origin, sequenced in a study of shared clonotypes between healthy human individuals (dated by TCRdb to the early 2020s). CD8 naive samples were CD45RO-negative cells positively selected for CCR7, giving a CD45RA+CCR7+ population that excluded TemRA cells. Library creation used the immunoSEQ multiplex PCR assay. The immuneACCESS repertoire file appears here via TCRdb, limited to in-frame rearrangements. These files lack a portion of the clones; in checked studies, under half of the deficit traces to unresolved V genes, and the cause of the others is not known. The sample yields about 1,900,000 clones; approximately 94% were counted once. Roughly 1% of the sample rests with the top ten. The sequencing sample was made of naive CD8+ T cells sorted from blood. What this sample's cell subset or site label stands for: CD45RA+CCR7+. These receptors originate from a man aged 18-30 years in good health.

Regarding this clone: Other DNA variants within this sample encode the same CDR3. The V gene is TRBV9, the J gene TRBJ2-7, with TRBD2 identical over 11 bases. The CDR3 loop spans 15 amino acids. Germline V gene lookup returns CDR1 SGDLS and CDR2 YYNGEE. V shed 3 bases, J shed 1 base, and the junction held 3 bases outside the gene matches. The CDR3 is CASSEGLADSYEQYF. CDR3 nucleotides: TGTGCCAGCAGCGAGGGACTAGCGGATTCCTACGAGCAGTACTTC. Full variable domain (outside the CDR3, taken from reference TRBV9 and TRBJ2-7): DSGVTQTPKHLITATGQRVTLRCSPRSGDLSVYWYQQSLDQGLQFLIQYYNGEERAKGNILERFSAQQFPDLHSELNLSSLELGDSALYFCASSEGLADSYEQYFGPGTRLTVT.

V usage is TRBV11-2 and J usage is TRBJ2-1; D ambiguous. V was pared by 0 bases and J by 4 bases, with 16 bases between. The CDR3 contains 17 residues. Germline lookup yields CDR1 SGHAT and CDR2 FQNNGV. As DNA, the CDR3 is TGTGCCAGCAGCTTAGATAGAGGAGACACAGAATACAATGAGCAGTTCTTC. Translation gives CASSLDRGDTEYNEQFF.

The chain combines TRBV9 with TRBJ2-5, with 8 bases that match TRBD1. J gave up 5 bases and V 2 bases, and 5 bases lay outside the gene matches. This CDR3 spans 14 amino acids. The germline CDR1 and CDR2 sequences are SGDLS and YYNGEE. The CDR3 region is CASSVDYRGETQYF. The DNA for the CDR3 is TGTGCCAGCAGCGTGGACTACAGGGGGGAGACCCAGTACTTC. The full variable domain, its missing parts supplied by reference TRBV9 and TRBJ2-5, is DSGVTQTPKHLITATGQRVTLRCSPRSGDLSVYWYQQSLDQGLQFLIQYYNGEERAKGNILERFSAQQFPDLHSELNLSSLELGDSALYFCASSVDYRGETQYFGPGTRLLVL.

The chain couples TRBV7-2 to TRBJ2-3; D perhaps matches TRBD1 (6 bases). The CDR3 is 17 amino acids. The V gene's germline CDR1 is SGHTA and CDR2 FQGNSA. V lost 3 bases and J 0 bases, leaving 16 bases between the germline ends. The CDR3 is CASSLASGDPSTDTQYF. CDR3 bases: TGTGCCAGCAGCTTGGCCTCAGGGGACCCGAGCACAGATACGCAGTATTTT.

As for this clone: The sample carries other DNA sequences with the same CDR3. J is TRBJ2-7 and V is TRBV4-1, with D unclear. Trimming took 3 bases from V and 3 from J, leaving 6 bases between them. The CDR3 is 12 amino acids. The germline gives CDR1 MGHRA, CDR2 YSYEKL. The CDR3 DNA sequence: TGCGCCAGCAGCCATTTGGGCTACGAGCAGTACTTC. Amino acids: CASSHLGYEQYF.

The chain has TRBV7-9 and TRBJ2-7; D is possibly TRBD2 (5 bases). Between the trimmed V and J ends, which lost 4 bases and 6 bases, there was a span of 7 bases. Germline V gives CDR1 SEHNR, CDR2 FQNEAQ (reference sequence). CDR3 size: 11 residues. The CDR3 sequence: CASSYGSEQYF. The CDR3 DNA sequence: TGTGCCAGCAGCTATGGGAGCGAGCAGTACTTC.

The V gene is TRBV28, the J gene TRBJ2-4; 9 bases line up with TRBD2. Germline trimming cut 3 bases from V and 5 bases from J; bases unmatched to any gene: 5. The germline V gene encodes CDR1 MDHEN and CDR2 SYDVKM. This CDR3 is 15 amino acids long. This CDR3 is CASSFPSGVENIQYF. The CDR3 DNA follows: TGTGCCAGCAGTTTTCCTAGCGGGGTGGAAAACATTCAGTACTTC.

The chain has TRBV7-9 and TRBJ1-2; D is undetermined. The CDR3 extends over 12 amino acids. Trimming stripped 4 bases from V and 7 bases from J, with 10 bases between. CDR1 and CDR2 (germline): SEHNR, FQNEAQ (reference sequence). CDR3 amino acids: CASSSGLFGYTF. The CDR3 nucleotides read TGTGCCAGCAGCTCCGGACTCTTTGGCTACACCTTC.

The chain joins TRBV4-1 to TRBJ2-7; 14 bases line up with TRBD2. This CDR3 region has 16 residues. Losses at the gene ends were 0 bases for V and 4 bases for J; bases not matched to a gene: 2. The germline CDR1 and CDR2 sequences are MGHRA and YSYEKL. This CDR3 reads CASSQDRLAGGYEQYF. The DNA for the CDR3 is TGCGCCAGCAGCCAAGACAGACTAGCGGGGGGGTACGAGCAGTACTTC.

The chain combines TRBV6-5 with TRBJ2-7, with TRBD2 matching 7 bases. This CDR3 is built from 14 residues. Trimming cost V 6 bases and J 1 base; bases outside gene matches: 6. The germline V gene has CDR1 MNHEY and CDR2 SVGAGI. This chain's CDR3 is CASSTSGGSYEQYF. The CDR3 nucleotides read TGTGCCAGCAGCACATCGGGGGGATCCTACGAGCAGTACTTC.

The chain combines TRBV9 with TRBJ2-7; TRBD1 might be the D (5 bases). V was cut by 4 bases and J by 2 bases, with 16 bases left in between. Per the germline V gene, CDR1 is SGDLS and CDR2 is YYNGEE. This CDR3 is 15 amino acids long. The CDR3 bases are TGTGCCAGCAGCCCACCCCAGGGTGTACCCTACGAGCAGTACTTC. Amino acids: CASSPPQGVPYEQYF.

The chain carries TRBV9 and TRBJ2-7; maybe TRBD1 (6 bases). This CDR3 contains 15 residues. V was shortened by 0 bases and J by 5 bases, with 15 bases between the two germline ends. The germline gives CDR1 SGDLS, CDR2 YYNGEE. In DNA, the CDR3 is TGTGCCAGCAGCGTAGGGGGACATATCGACCACGAGCAGTACTTC. Amino acid sequence: CASSVGGHIDHEQYF.